The present T cell receptor beta chain was sequenced within a study of blood T cell repertoires in COVID-19. Study as a whole: Samples taken during acute and convalescent COVID-19 were collected in the United States, Italy and Spain.

CDR3 size: 15 residues. Per germline, CDR1 SGHTA and CDR2 FQGNSA. The germline V and J ends were trimmed by 2 bases and 3 bases, with 11 bases remaining between them. Per the original methods: Researchers report that nucleated cell counts were estimated from reference gene primer amplification. Here immunoSEQ multiplex PCR was the method, and the copy in TCRdb shows in-frame clones only, minus some. For V, J and clone size, that table is used; D and trimming come from the DNA. The table has 350,000 to 550,000 clones, around 88% seen once. V and J are TRBV7-2 and TRBJ1-5; maybe TRBD1 (5 bases). The sequence was obtained from a woman in her 30s with acute or convalescent COVID-19. The sequencing sample was made of peripheral blood. The CDR3 DNA reads TGTGCCAGCAGCTTAAAAGGGGCTGCCAATCAGCCCCAGCATTTT. It codes for CASSLKGAANQPQHF.